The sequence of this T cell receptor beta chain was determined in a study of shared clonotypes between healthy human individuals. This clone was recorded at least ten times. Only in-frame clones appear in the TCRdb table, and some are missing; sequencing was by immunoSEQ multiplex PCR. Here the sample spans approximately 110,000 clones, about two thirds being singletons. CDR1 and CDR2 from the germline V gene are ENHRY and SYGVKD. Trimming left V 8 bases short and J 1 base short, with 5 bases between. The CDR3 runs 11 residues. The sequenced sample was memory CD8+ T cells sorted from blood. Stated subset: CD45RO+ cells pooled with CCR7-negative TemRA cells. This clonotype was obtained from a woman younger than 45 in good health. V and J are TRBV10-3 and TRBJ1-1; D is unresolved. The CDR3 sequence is CAIGPNTEAFF. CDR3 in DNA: TGTGCCATCGGGCCGAACACTGAAGCTTTCTTT.